The next 13 T cell receptor beta chains were all read from a single sample in a study of spatial heterogeneity in lung cancer. Time point indicated: sample taken at primary tumor resection. Whole RNA, which was extracted from tumor, nontumor lung tissue or frozen PBMC, was sequenced without any cell sorting. TCRdb reprocessed the 5' RACE reads with MiXCR, giving one entry per CDR3 protein. The table has more than 10,000 distinct CDR3 sequences, around 5.2% seen once. The specimen comprised lung tumor tissue, sampled at surgery. The receptors stem from a human donor with early-stage non-small cell lung cancer.

With regard to this clonotype: In a library made to pick up alpha chains, this beta chain is a stray read with a size that means little. V gene TRBV2 combines with J gene TRBJ1-1; 9 bases align to TRBD1. Trimming at V came to 5 bases and at J to 11 bases, leaving 9 bases not matched to a gene. CDR3 length: 13 residues. Looked up from germline, CDR1 is SNHLY and CDR2 is FYNNEI. The CDR3 sequence: CASSSSGQGMAFF. CDR3 DNA sequence: TGTGCCAGCAGTTCCTCGGGACAGGGTATGGCTTTCTTT.

There are many counts of this clonotype. The library was built for alpha chains, so this beta chain is an off-target read and its size means little. This chain uses TRBV15 with TRBJ2-3; 8 nucleotides align to TRBD1. The CDR3 is 17 residues long. Germline CDR1 reads LNHNV; CDR2 reads YYDKDF (reference sequence). J was trimmed by 2 bases and V by 0 bases; bases with no gene match: 7. CDR3 amino acids: CATSRDERQGPTDTQYF. For the CDR3, the DNA is TGTGCCACCAGCAGAGATGAGCGACAGGGGCCCACAGATACGCAGTATTTT.

This clonotype appeared many times. This beta chain slipped into a library made for alpha chains as a stray read, so its size is not meaningful. V is TRBV3-1 and J is TRBJ2-7; D remains unclear. Trimming left V 0 bases short and J 2 bases short, with 8 bases between. The CDR3 is 14 amino acids. Germline V gene lookup returns CDR1 LGHDT and CDR2 YNNKEL (reference sequence). CDR3 protein: CASSQDRTAYEQYF. CDR3 bases: TGTGCCAGCAGCCAAGATCGAACAGCCTACGAGCAGTACTTC.

At least ten counts were recorded for this clonotype. Because the library targeted alpha chains, this beta chain is an off-target read whose size means little. The genes are TRBV7-2 and TRBJ2-3; D may be TRBD1 (6 bases). CDR3 length: 13 amino acids. The germline CDR1 and CDR2 sequences are SGHTA and FQGNSA. The V and J ends lost 6 bases and 10 bases respectively, with 17 bases between them. CDR3 sequence reads: CASRDGWGQAQYF. The CDR3 DNA follows: TGTGCCAGCAGGGATGGATGGGGGCAGGCGCAGTATTTT.

This clonotype was recorded at least ten times. The size of this beta chain means little, since it is a stray read in a library made for alpha chains. V usage is TRBV12-5 and J usage is TRBJ2-3; perhaps TRBD1 as D (5 bases). CDR3 length equals 14 residues. V was cut by 8 bases and J by 4 bases, with 16 bases left in between. Looked up from germline, CDR1 is LGHNT and CDR2 is FRNRAP. The CDR3 region is CASSDQGLADTQYF. The CDR3 DNA is TGTGCTAGTTCGGATCAGGGCCTCGCAGATACGCAGTATTTT.

The sample holds many counts of this clonotype. This beta chain lies outside the target of a library built for alpha chains; its clone size means little. The DNA for the CDR3 is TGCGCCAGCAGCTTGGGAGTTAGGACAGCCTTGAACACTGAAGCTTTCTTT. Protein sequence: CASSLGVRTALNTEAFF. The rearrangement uses TRBV5-1 and TRBJ1-1; D might be TRBD1 (6 bases). The CDR3 spans 17 residues. Germline V gene lookup returns CDR1 SGHRS and CDR2 YFSETQ. The V end was cut by 0 bases, the J end by 0 bases, with 15 bases between.

This clonotype appeared many times. Because the library targeted alpha chains, this beta chain is an off-target read whose size means little. As DNA, the CDR3 is TGTGCCAGCAGTGTTACAGGGGGCTGGAATCAGCCCCAGCATTTT. This gives the protein CASSVTGGWNQPQHF. V and J are TRBV6-1 and TRBJ1-5; 9 bases fit TRBD1. This CDR3 has 15 amino acids. Germline V lookup: CDR1 MNHNS, CDR2 SASEGT. The V and J ends lost 4 bases and 4 bases, in that order; junction bases with no gene match: 5.

This clonotype appeared many times. This beta chain is an off-target read within a library intended for alpha chains, so its frequency means little. The chain joins TRBV7-2 to TRBJ1-5, with TRBD1 identical over 8 bases. CDR1 is SGHTA, CDR2 FQGNSA, per germline. Trimming at V came to 5 bases and at J to 7 bases, leaving 10 bases not matched to a gene. The CDR3 extends over 15 amino acids. CDR3 residues: CASSQRQGQGQPQHF. The CDR3, as DNA: TGTGCCAGCAGCCAACGACAGGGGCAGGGACAGCCCCAGCATTTT.

This clonotype appeared many times. The size of this beta chain means little, since it is a stray read in a library made for alpha chains. The V gene is TRBV27, the J gene TRBJ2-3, with TRBD2 matching over 10 bases. Germline values: CDR1 MNHEY, CDR2 SMNVEV (reference sequence). J gave up 4 bases and V 9 bases, and 7 bases lay outside the gene matches. The CDR3 runs to 14 residues. CDR3 bases: TGTGCCAGGGATAGCGGGGGGTGGGCAGATACGCAGTATTTT. Encoded protein: CARDSGGWADTQYF.

There are many counts of this clonotype. Since the library was made to target alpha chains, this beta chain is a stray read and its abundance is not meaningful. The chain recombines TRBV28 with TRBJ1-1; 10 bases are shared with TRBD1. Per the germline V gene, CDR1 is MDHEN and CDR2 is SYDVKM. V was pared by 5 bases and J by 8 bases, with 5 bases of the junction left unmatched. The CDR3 is 13 amino acids. DNA for the CDR3: TGTGCCAGCAGTGTGGGACAGGGGTTCGAAGCTTTCTTT. Its protein product is CASSVGQGFEAFF.

This clonotype was counted at least ten times. The size of this beta chain means little, since it is a stray read in a library made for alpha chains. The chain uses TRBV2 and TRBJ1-6, with TRBD1 as a possible D gene (5 bases). The CDR3 is 15 residues long. Trimming shortened V by 7 bases and J by 9 bases, and 19 bases separated the two germline ends. The germline gives CDR1 SNHLY, CDR2 FYNNEI. The CDR3 coding sequence is TGTGCCAGCATACGGACACTGGGGACCCTTTCACCCCTCCACTTT. Translating gives CASIRTLGTLSPLHF.

This clonotype was picked up many times. The size of this beta chain means little, since it is a stray read in a library made for alpha chains. The V and J genes are TRBV6-5 and TRBJ2-3, with D perhaps matching TRBD2 (6 bases). Trimming shortened V by 2 bases and J by 0 bases, and 9 bases separated the two germline ends. There are 15 residues in the CDR3. CDR1 and CDR2 (germline): MNHEY, SVGAGI. CDR3: CASSYGRGSTDTQYF. CDR3 sequence (DNA): TGTGCCAGCAGTTACGGGCGGGGTAGCACAGATACGCAGTATTTT.

In its sample, this clonotype is large. This beta chain appears as a stray read in a library generated for alpha chains; its size is not informative. The rearrangement joins TRBV27 to TRBJ1-2; TRBD1 matches 8 bases. This CDR3 is built from 14 residues. The germline CDR1 and CDR2 sequences are MNHEY and SMNVEV (reference sequence). The ends lost 5 bases at V and 2 bases at J; junction bases unmatched: 4. In nucleotides, the CDR3 is TGTGCCAGCAGTGTGCAGGGGGCAAACTATGGCTACACCTTC. This translates into CASSVQGANYGYTF.